This TCR beta chain was obtained from a study of molecular identifiers for immune sequencing clone quantification. One entry per CDR3 protein, called by TCRdb with MiXCR from the PCR reads. Of some 100,000 distinct CDR3 sequences listed, roughly 38% are singletons. Many counts were recorded for this clonotype. The sample was naive CD8+ T cells from blood, with Jurkat cell RNA spiked in. The subset denotes: FACS-sorted CD8+CD4-CCR7+CD45RA+ naive T cells. This clonotype was obtained from a human donor in good health. Some libraries in this study had Jurkat cell RNA spiked in.

Written as DNA, the CDR3 is TGTGCCAGCAGTTTTGCCAGCCCCTATGGCTACACCTTC. Translation: CASSFASPYGYTF. The chain employs TRBV28 and TRBJ1-2; no clear D gene. Germline assignment: CDR1 MDHEN and CDR2 SYDVKM. V was cut by 3 bases and J by 4 bases, with 9 bases left in between. The CDR3 runs to 13 residues.